This TCR beta chain derives from a study of shared clonotypes between healthy human individuals. Terminally differentiated effector memory CD45RA+ cells were excluded by CCR7 positive selection of CD45RO-negative cells. This clone was seen once. Data came from immunoSEQ multiplex PCR; TCRdb stores just in-frame clones and leaves some out. Of about 2.1 million clones listed, about 92% are singletons. The length of the CDR3 is 15 residues. Trimming took off 0 bases at V and 6 bases at J, with 11 bases between the two ends. Germline lookup yields CDR1 MGHRA and CDR2 YSYEKL. The TCR sequence derives from a man between 18 and 29 years old in good health. Some clones in this sample may be carry-over from other donors' samples. Sequenced: naive CD8+ T cells from PBMCs. The chain recombines TRBV4-1 with TRBJ1-4; D is unclear. CDR3 nucleotide sequence: TGCGCCAGCAGCCAAGATATGACCCGGGATGAAAAACTGTTTTTT. As protein: CASSQDMTRDEKLFF.